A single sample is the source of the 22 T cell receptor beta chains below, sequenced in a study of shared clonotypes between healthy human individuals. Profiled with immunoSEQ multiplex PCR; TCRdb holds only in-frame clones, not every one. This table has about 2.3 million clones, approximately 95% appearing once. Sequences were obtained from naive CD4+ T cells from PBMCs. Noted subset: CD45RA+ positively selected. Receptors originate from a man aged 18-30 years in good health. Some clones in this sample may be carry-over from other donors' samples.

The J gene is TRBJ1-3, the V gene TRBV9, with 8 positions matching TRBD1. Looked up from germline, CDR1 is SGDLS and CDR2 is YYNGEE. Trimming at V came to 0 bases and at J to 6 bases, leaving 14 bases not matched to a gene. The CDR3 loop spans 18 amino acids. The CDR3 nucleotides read TGTGCCAGCAGCGTAGATCCCCGGTCAGGGGGCATAGAAAACACCATATATTTT. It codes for CASSVDPRSGGIENTIYF.

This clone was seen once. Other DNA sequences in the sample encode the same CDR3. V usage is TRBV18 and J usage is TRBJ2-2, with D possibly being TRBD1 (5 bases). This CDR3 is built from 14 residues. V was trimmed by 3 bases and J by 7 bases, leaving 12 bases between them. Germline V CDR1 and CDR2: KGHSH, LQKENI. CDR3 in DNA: TGTGCCAGCTCACCGCAAGGGGTGAACGGGGAGCTGTTTTTT. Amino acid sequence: CASSPQGVNGELFF. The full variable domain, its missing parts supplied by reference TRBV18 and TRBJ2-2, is NAGVMQNPRHLVRRRGQEARLRCSPMKGHSHVYWYRQLPEEGLKFMVYLQKENIIDESGMPKERFSAEFPKEGPSILRIQQVVRGDSAAYFCASSPQGVNGELFFGEGSRLTVL.

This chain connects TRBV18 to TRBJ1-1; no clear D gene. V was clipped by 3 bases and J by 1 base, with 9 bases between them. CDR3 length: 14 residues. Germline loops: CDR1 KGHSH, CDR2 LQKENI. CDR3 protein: CASSPSLGNTEAFF. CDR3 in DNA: TGTGCCAGCTCACCCAGTCTGGGGAACACTGAAGCTTTCTTT.

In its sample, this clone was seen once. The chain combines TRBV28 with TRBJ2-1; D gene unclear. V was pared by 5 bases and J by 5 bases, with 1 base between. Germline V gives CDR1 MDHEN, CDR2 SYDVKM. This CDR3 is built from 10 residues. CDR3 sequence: CASSDNEQFF. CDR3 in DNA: TGTGCCAGCAGTGACAATGAGCAGTTCTTC.

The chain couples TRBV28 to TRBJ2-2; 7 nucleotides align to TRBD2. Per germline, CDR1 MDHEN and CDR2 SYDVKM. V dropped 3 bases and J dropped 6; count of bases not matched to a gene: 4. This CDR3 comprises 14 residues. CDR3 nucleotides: TGTGCCAGCAGTTTTGGGGGGGTTGCCGGGGAGCTGTTTTTT. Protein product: CASSFGGVAGELFF.

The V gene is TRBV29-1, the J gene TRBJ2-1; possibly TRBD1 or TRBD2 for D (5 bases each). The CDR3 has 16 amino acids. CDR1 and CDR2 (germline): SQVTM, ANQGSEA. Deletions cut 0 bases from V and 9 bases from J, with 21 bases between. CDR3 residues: CSVEDETGTSHGEQFF. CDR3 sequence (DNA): TGCAGCGTTGAAGACGAAACCGGGACCAGCCACGGTGAGCAGTTCTTC.

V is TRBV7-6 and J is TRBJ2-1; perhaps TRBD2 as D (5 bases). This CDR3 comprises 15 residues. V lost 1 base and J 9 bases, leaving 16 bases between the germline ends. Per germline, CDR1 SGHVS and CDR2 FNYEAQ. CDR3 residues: CASSLEPPEGGEQFF. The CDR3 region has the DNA TGTGCCAGCAGCTTAGAACCCCCCGAAGGAGGTGAGCAGTTCTTC. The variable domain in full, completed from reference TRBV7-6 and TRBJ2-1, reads GAGVSQSPRYKVTKRGQDVALRCDPISGHVSLYWYRQALGQGPEFLTYFNYEAQQDKSGLPNDRFSAERPEGSISTLTIQRTEQRDSAMYRCASSLEPPEGGEQFFGPGTRLTVL.

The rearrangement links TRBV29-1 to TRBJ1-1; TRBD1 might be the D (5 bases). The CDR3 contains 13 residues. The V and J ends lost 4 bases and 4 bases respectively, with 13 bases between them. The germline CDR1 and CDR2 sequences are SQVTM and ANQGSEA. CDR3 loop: CSVGDRRGTEAFF. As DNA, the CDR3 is TGCAGCGTTGGCGACAGAAGGGGCACTGAAGCTTTCTTT.

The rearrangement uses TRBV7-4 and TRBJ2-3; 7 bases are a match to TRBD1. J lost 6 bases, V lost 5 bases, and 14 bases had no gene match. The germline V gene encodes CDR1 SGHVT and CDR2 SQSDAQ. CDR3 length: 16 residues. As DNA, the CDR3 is TGTGCCAGCAGCGGGCCCACAGGGGTTAATGGTGATACGCAGTATTTT. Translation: CASSGPTGVNGDTQYF.

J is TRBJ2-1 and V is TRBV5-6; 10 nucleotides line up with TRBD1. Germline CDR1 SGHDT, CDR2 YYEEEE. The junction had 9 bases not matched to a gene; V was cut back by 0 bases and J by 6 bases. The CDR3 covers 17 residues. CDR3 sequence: CASSLAEGTGVPNEQFF. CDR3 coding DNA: TGTGCCAGCAGCTTGGCCGAAGGGACAGGGGTACCCAATGAGCAGTTCTTC.

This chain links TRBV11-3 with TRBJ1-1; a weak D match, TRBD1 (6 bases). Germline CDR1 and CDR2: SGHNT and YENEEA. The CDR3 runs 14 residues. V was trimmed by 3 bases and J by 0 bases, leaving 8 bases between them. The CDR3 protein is CASSFKGVNTEAFF. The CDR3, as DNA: TGTGCCAGCAGCTTTAAGGGGGTGAACACTGAAGCTTTCTTT.

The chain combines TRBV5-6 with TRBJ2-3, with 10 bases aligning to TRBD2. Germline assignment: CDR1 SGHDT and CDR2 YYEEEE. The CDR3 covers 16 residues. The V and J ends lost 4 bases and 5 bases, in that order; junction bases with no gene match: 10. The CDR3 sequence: CASSPYLAGALDTQYF. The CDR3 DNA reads TGTGCCAGCAGCCCTTACCTAGCGGGAGCTTTAGATACGCAGTATTTT.

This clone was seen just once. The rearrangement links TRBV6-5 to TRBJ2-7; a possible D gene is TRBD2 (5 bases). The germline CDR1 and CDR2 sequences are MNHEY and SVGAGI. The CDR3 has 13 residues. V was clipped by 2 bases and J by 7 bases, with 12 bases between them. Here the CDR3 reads CASSYGKTGEQYF. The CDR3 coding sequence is TGTGCCAGCAGTTACGGAAAGACGGGGGAGCAGTACTTC.

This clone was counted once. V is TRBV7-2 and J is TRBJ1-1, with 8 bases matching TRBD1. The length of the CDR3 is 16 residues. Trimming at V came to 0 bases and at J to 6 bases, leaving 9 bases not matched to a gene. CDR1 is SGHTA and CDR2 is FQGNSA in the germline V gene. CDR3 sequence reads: CASSLAPRGLWAEAFF. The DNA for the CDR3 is TGTGCCAGCAGCTTAGCACCCAGGGGGCTTTGGGCTGAAGCTTTCTTT. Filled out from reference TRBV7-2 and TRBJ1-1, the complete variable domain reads GAGVSQSPSNKVTEKGKDVELRCDPISGHTALYWYRQSLGQGLEFLIYFQGNSAPDKSGLPSDRFSAERTGGSVSTLTIQRTQQEDSAVYLCASSLAPRGLWAEAFFGQGTRLTVV.

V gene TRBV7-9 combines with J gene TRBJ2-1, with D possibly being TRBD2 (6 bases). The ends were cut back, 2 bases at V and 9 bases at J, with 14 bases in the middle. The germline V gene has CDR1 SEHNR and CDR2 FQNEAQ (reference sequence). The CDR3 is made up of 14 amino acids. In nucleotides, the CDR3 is TGTGCCAGCAGCTTACAGCCGGAGGGCAGTGAGCAGTTCTTC. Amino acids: CASSLQPEGSEQFF.

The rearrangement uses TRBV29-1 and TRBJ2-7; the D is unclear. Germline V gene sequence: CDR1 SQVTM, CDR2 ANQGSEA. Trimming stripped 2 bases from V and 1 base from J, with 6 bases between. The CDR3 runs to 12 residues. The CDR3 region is CSVELRSYEQYF. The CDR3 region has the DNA TGCAGCGTTGAACTTCGGTCCTACGAGCAGTACTTC.

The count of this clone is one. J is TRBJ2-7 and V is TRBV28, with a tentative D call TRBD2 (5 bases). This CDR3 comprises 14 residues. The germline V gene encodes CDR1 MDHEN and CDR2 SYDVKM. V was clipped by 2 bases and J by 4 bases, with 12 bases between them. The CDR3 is CASSLAGDAYEQYF. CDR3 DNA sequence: TGTGCCAGCAGTTTAGCGGGTGACGCGTACGAGCAGTACTTC.

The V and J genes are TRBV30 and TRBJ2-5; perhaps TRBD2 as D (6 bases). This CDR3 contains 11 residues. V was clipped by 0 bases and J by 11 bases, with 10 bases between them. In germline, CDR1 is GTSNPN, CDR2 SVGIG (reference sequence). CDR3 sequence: CAWSVAGEQYF. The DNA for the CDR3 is TGTGCCTGGAGTGTAGCGGGTGAGCAGTACTTC.

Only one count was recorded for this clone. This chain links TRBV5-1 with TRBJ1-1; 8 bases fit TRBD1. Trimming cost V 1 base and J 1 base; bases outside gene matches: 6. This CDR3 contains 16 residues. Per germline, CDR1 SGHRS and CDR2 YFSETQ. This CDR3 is CASSLRQGAPNTEAFF. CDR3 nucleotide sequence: TGCGCCAGCAGCTTGAGGCAGGGGGCCCCGAACACTGAAGCTTTCTTT.

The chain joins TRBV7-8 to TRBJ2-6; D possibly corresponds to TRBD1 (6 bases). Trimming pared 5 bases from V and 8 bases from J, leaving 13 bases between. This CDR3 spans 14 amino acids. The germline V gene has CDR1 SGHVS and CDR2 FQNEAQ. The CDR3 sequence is CASSRSGVTNVLTF. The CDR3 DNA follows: TGTGCCAGCAGCCGCTCAGGGGTCACCAACGTCCTGACTTTC.

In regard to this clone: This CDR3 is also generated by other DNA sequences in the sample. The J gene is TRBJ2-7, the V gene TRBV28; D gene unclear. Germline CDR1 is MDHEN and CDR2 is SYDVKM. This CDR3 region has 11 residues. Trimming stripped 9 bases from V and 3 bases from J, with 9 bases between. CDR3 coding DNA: TGTGCCAGTAGGGAAAACTACGAGCAGTACTTC. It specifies CASRENYEQYF.

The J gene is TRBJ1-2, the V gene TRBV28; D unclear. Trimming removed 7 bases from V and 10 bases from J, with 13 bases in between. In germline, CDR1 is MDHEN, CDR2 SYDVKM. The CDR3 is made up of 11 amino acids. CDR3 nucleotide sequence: TGTGCCAGCACCAACGACGGATCCTACACCTTC. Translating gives CASTNDGSYTF.